This T cell receptor (beta chain) was sequenced during a study of cytomegalovirus exposure and HLA in healthy donors. Study-level results: A later analysis showed HLA-associated TCR beta chains outstripping equally common others in clonal expansion. Overall, approximately 150 TCR beta chains were annotated as cytomegalovirus-associated.

With respect to this clone: Its antigen remains unknown.

V lost 1 base, J lost 5 bases, and 8 bases lay in between. The CDR3 runs to 14 residues. The germline CDR1 and CDR2 sequences are LNHNV and YYDKDF (reference sequence). PCR amplification relied on 60 Vbeta primers (plus 13 Jbeta primers). The repertoire was sequenced with immunoSEQ multiplex PCR; TCRdb's copy has only in-frame clones and lacks some. Among about 210,000 clones listed, roughly 80% were seen once. At sampling all donors were nominally healthy, likely with unrecorded immune exposures. The clonotype originates from a man aged 30 to 45 in good health and CMV-seronegative. The sequencing sample was made of PBMCs. The rearrangement links TRBV15 to TRBJ1-4; TRBD1 might be the D (6 bases). CDR3 protein: CATSRGRGNEKLFF. Written as DNA, the CDR3 is TGTGCCACCAGCAGAGGCAGGGGCAATGAAAAACTGTTTTTT. Filled out from reference TRBV15 and TRBJ1-4, the complete variable domain reads DAMVIQNPRYQVTQFGKPVTLSCSQTLNHNVMYWYQQKSSQAPKLLFHYYDKDFNNEADTPDNFQSRRPNTSFCFLDIRSPGLGDTAMYLCATSRGRGNEKLFFGSGTQLSVL.